The following is a T cell receptor beta chain sequence with its context. Its antigen is still unknown. Use of 60 Vbeta and 13 Jbeta primers characterized the PCR. Only in-frame clones appear in the TCRdb table, and some are missing; sequencing was by immunoSEQ multiplex PCR. This table has 100,000 to 150,000 clones, 81% appearing once. This sample is part of a study of cytomegalovirus exposure and HLA in healthy donors. The CDR3 totals 15 residues. After removal of 4 bases from V and 10 bases from J, the junction contained 11 bases not matched to a gene. Per germline, CDR1 MGHRA and CDR2 YSYEKL. Notes on the study in general: Sequencing likely produced, as an artifact, a cluster of highly shared sequence variants. The authors enumerated under 200 TCR beta chains as linked to cytomegalovirus. Cytomegalovirus status was reportedly diagnosed by the classifier with high sensitivity and specificity.

The chain recombines TRBV4-1 with TRBJ2-1, with 9 positions matching TRBD2. The sequencing sample was made of PBMCs. The sequence derives from a man aged 18-30 years in good health and CMV-seronegative. The CDR3 DNA is TGCGCCAGCAGCCGAGAGGGTAGCGGGGGCGGAGAGCAGTTCTTC. This sequence encodes CASSREGSGGGEQFF.